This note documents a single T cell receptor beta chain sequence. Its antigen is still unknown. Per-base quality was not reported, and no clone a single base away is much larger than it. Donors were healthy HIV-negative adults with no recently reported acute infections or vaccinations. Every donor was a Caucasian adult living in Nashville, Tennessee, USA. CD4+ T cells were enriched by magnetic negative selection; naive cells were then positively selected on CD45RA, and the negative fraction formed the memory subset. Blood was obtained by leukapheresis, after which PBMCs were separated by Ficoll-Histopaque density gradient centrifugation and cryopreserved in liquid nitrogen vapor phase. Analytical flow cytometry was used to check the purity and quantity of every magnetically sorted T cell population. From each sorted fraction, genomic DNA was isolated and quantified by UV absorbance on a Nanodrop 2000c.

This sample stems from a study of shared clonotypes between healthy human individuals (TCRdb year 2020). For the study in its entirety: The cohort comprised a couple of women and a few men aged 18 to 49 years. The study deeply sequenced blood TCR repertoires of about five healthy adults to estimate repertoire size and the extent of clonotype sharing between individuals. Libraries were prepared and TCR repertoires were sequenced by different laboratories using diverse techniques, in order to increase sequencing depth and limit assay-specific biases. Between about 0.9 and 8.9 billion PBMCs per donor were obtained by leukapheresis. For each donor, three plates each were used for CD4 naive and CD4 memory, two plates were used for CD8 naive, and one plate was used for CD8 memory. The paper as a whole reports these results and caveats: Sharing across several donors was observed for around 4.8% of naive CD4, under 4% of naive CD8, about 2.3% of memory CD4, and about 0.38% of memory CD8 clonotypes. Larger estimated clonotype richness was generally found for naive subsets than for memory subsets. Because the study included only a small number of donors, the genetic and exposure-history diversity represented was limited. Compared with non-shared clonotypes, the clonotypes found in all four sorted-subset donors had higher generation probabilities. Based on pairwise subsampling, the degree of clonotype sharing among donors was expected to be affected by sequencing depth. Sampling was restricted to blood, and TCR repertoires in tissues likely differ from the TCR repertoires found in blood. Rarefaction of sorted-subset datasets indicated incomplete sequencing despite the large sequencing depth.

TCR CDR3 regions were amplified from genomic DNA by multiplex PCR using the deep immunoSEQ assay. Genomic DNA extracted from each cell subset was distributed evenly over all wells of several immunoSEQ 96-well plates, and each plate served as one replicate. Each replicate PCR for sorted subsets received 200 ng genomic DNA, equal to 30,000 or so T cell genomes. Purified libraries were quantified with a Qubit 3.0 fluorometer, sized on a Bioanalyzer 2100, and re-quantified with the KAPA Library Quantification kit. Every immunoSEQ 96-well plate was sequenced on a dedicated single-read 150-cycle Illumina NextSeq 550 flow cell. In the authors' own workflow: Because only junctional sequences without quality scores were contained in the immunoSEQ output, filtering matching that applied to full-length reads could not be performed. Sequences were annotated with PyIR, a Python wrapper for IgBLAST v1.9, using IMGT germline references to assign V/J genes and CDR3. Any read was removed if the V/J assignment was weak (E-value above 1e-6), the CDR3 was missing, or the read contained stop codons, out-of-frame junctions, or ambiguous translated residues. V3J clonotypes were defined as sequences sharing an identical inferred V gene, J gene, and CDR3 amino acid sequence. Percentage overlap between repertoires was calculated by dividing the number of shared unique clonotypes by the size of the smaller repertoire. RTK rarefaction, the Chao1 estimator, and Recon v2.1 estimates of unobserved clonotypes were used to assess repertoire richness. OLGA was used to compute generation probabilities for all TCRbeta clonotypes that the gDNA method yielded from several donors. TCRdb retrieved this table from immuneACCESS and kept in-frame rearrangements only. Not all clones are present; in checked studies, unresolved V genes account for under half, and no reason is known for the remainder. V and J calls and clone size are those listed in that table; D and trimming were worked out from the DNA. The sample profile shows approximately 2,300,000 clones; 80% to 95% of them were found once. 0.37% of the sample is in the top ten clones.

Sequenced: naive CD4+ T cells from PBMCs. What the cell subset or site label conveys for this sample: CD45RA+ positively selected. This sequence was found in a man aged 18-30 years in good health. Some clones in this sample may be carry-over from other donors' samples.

This receptor carries the CDR3 CASSFLRSGDWAYEQYF. The DNA reads TGTGCCAGCAGTTTCCTCCGATCAGGGGATTGGGCCTACGAGCAGTACTTC. This chain is built from TRBV28 and TRBJ2-7; the D region possibly corresponds to TRBD1 (6 bases align). Taken from cysteine to phenylalanine, the CDR3 has 17 residues. Only the CDR3 DNA is retained, 51 bases long and in frame from the first base. From the germline V gene, CDR1 is MDHEN and CDR2 is SYDVKM. V was cut back by 3 bases and J by 2 bases, leaving a gap of 20 bases between them.